This T cell receptor beta chain was recovered during a study of metastatic and nonmetastatic thyroid tumors. There were no patients who had received any treatment before thyroid surgery. TCRdb ran MiXCR on the PCR reads. The sample yields about 40,000 clones, less than 20% seen once. Germline CDR1 and CDR2: SGHAT and FQNNGV. The CDR3 is made up of 13 amino acids. Trimming cost V 2 bases and J 4 bases, with 6 bases left between them. The chain links TRBV11-2 to TRBJ2-1; D remains ambiguous. The clonotype was recovered from a female donor with papillary thyroid cancer or a benign thyroid nodule (not recorded which). Some clones in this sample may be carry-over from other donors' samples. The sequenced sample was tumor tissue. CDR3 sequence reads: CASSLLQYNEQFF. As DNA, the CDR3 is TGTGCCAGCAGCTTATTACAGTACAATGAGCAGTTCTTC.